Each of the 30 T cell receptor beta chains below was sequenced from the same sample in a study of early T cells in non-severe SARS-CoV-2 infection. Using its own MiXCR run on the 5' RACE reads, TCRdb lists one record per CDR3 protein. The data show fewer than 75,000 distinct CDR3 sequences, about 19% seen once. The specimen was whole blood, collected at baseline. Source of these receptors: an adult who was a healthcare worker with PCR-confirmed SARS-CoV-2 infection or an uninfected control (not recorded which).

This clonotype turned up a few times. V gene TRBV3-1 combines with J gene TRBJ1-2; no firm D call. In germline, CDR1 is LGHDT, CDR2 YNNKEL (reference sequence). The CDR3 has 15 amino acids. Trimming cost V 0 bases and J 7 bases, with 15 bases left between them. The CDR3 loop reads CASSQERARVGGYTF. Here the CDR3 DNA reads TGTGCCAGCAGCCAAGAAAGGGCACGGGTTGGTGGCTACACCTTC.

This clonotype has just a few counts. The chain is built from TRBV5-4 and TRBJ2-1; D may be TRBD2 (7 bases). V was shortened by 4 bases and J by 1 base, with 12 bases between the two germline ends. Germline values: CDR1 SGHNT, CDR2 YYREEE (reference sequence). This CDR3 spans 15 amino acids. The CDR3 region is CASSLGGASYNEQFF. Written as DNA, the CDR3 is TGTGCCAGCAGCCTAGGGGGGGCTTCCTACAATGAGCAGTTCTTC.

The chain joins TRBV9 to TRBJ2-5, with D possibly TRBD2 on 7 matching bases. CDR3 length equals 14 residues. Per the germline V gene, CDR1 is SGDLS and CDR2 is YYNGEE. V shed 0 bases and J shed 5 bases, with 11 bases lying between them. DNA for the CDR3: TGTGCCAGCAGCGTAGTCGGGGGGCCGGAGACCCAGTACTTC. Encoded protein: CASSVVGGPETQYF.

This clonotype was seen many times. The J gene is TRBJ2-2, the V gene TRBV13; a possible D gene is TRBD1 (6 bases). This CDR3 contains 16 residues. Trimming stripped 7 bases from V and 1 base from J, with 16 bases between. CDR1 is PRHDT, CDR2 FYEKMQ, per germline (reference sequence). The CDR3 here is CASTSNRGMNTGELFF. In DNA, the CDR3 is TGTGCCAGCACCTCGAATAGGGGGATGAACACCGGGGAGCTGTTTTTT. The variable domain in full, completed from reference TRBV13 and TRBJ2-2, reads AAGVIQSPRHLIKEKRETATLKCYPIPRHDTVYWYQQGPGQDPQFLISFYEKMQSDKGSIPDRFSAQQFSDYHSELNMSSLELGDSALYFCASTSNRGMNTGELFFGEGSRLTVL.

This clonotype has only a few counts. The chain uses TRBV18 and TRBJ2-5, with TRBD1 matching over 8 bases. In germline, CDR1 is KGHSH, CDR2 LQKENI. J lost 4 bases, V lost 3 bases, and 7 bases had no gene match. This CDR3 has 15 amino acids. The CDR3 DNA reads as TGTGCCAGCTCACCTCAGGGGGCGCTCGGAGAGACCCAGTACTTC. Its translation is CASSPQGALGETQYF.

This clonotype was observed many times. This rearrangement joins TRBV5-4 to TRBJ1-5; no reliable D call. Looked up from germline, CDR1 is SGHNT and CDR2 is YYREEE (reference sequence). CDR3 size: 15 residues. V was shortened by 2 bases and J by 6 bases, with 15 bases between the two germline ends. CDR3 nucleotides: TGTGCCAGCAGCTTCGGGCCTGGGAGCGGTCAGCCCCAGCATTTT. The encoded protein is CASSFGPGSGQPQHF. Full variable domain (outside the CDR3, taken from reference TRBV5-4 and TRBJ1-5): ETGVTQSPTHLIKTRGQQVTLRCSSQSGHNTVSWYQQALGQGPQFIFQYYREEENGRGNFPPRFSGLQFPNYSSELNVNALELDDSALYLCASSFGPGSGQPQHFGDGTRLSIL.

The sample holds many counts of this clonotype. The chain has TRBV30 and TRBJ2-1; 8 positions agree with TRBD2. With 2 bases clipped from V and 6 bases from J, the junction kept 3 bases outside the gene matches. CDR1 GTSNPN and CDR2 SVGIG come from the germline V gene (reference sequence). The CDR3 is 13 amino acids. The CDR3 sequence: CAWSRGGINEQFF. The CDR3 DNA is TGTGCCTGGAGTCGCGGGGGGATCAATGAGCAGTTCTTC.

The table lists this clonotype with a few counts. V gene TRBV4-2 combines with J gene TRBJ2-5; no clear D gene. The CDR3 consists of 15 residues. V lost 0 bases and J lost 3, with 11 bases in between. From germline, CDR1 is LGHNA and CDR2 YNFKEQ. In DNA form, the CDR3 reads TGTGCCAGCAGCCAAGATTGGGCTTCCAAAGAGACCCAGTACTTC. Encoded protein: CASSQDWASKETQYF.

The rearrangement joins TRBV7-3 to TRBJ2-2, with no clear D. The V and J ends lost 4 bases and 4 bases respectively, with 4 bases between them. Germline CDR1 is SGHTA and CDR2 is FQGTGA. The CDR3 spans 12 residues. CDR3: CASSSVTGELFF. CDR3 DNA: TGTGCCAGCAGCTCCGTCACCGGGGAGCTGTTTTTT.

This chain connects TRBV11-2 to TRBJ2-1; 9 bases are a match to TRBD1. Losses at the gene ends were 5 bases for V and 9 bases for J; bases not matched to a gene: 5. Germline loops: CDR1 SGHAT, CDR2 FQNNGV. The length of the CDR3 is 13 residues. The CDR3 DNA reads TGTGCCAGCAGCGGGACAGGGACTACTGAGCAGTTCTTC. Amino acids: CASSGTGTTEQFF.

This CDR3 reads CASSLTSNTGELFF. The DNA of the CDR3 is TGTGCCAGCAGCTTGACATCTAACACCGGGGAGCTGTTTTTT. V and J are TRBV7-6 and TRBJ2-2, with D unclear. Germline V gene sequence: CDR1 SGHVS, CDR2 FNYEAQ. CDR3 length equals 14 residues. V was cut by 3 bases and J by 2 bases, with 7 bases left in between.

This chain uses TRBV2 with TRBJ1-1; D is undetermined. Trimming left V 0 bases short and J 7 bases short, with 12 bases between. This CDR3 is built from 14 residues. The V gene's germline CDR1 is SNHLY and CDR2 FYNNEI. The CDR3 protein is CASSEALVVGEAFF. The CDR3 DNA sequence: TGTGCCAGCAGTGAAGCGCTTGTCGTCGGTGAAGCTTTCTTT.

This clonotype occurred a few times. V is TRBV4-1 and J is TRBJ2-2, with 13 nucleotides matching TRBD2. The V segment lost 11 bases and the J segment 2 bases; nucleotides outside the gene matches: 8. Per germline, CDR1 MGHRA and CDR2 YSYEKL. CDR3 size: 16 residues. CDR3 bases: TGCGCCTGTAAGGGGACTAGCGGGATAAACACCGGGGAGCTGTTTTTT. This encodes CACKGTSGINTGELFF.

J is TRBJ2-5 and V is TRBV30; TRBD1 matches 7 bases. The CDR3 loop spans 12 amino acids. The germline V gene encodes CDR1 GTSNPN and CDR2 SVGIG (reference sequence). V lost 3 bases to trimming and J lost 5 bases; unmatched junction nucleotides: 3. The CDR3 DNA follows: TGTGCCTGGAGAACGACAGGGGAGACCCAGTACTTC. Translation gives CAWRTTGETQYF.

This chain links TRBV7-6 with TRBJ2-5, with D maybe TRBD2 (5 bases). Trimming removed 5 bases at V and 1 base at J, with 11 bases between. Looked up from germline, CDR1 is SGHVS and CDR2 is FNYEAQ. The CDR3 is 14 amino acids. The CDR3 loop reads CASSSTRGQETQYF. The CDR3 DNA sequence: TGTGCCAGCAGCAGTACTCGGGGCCAAGAGACCCAGTACTTC.

This clonotype was observed a handful of times. The V call is TRBV12-3 or TRBV12-4, the J call TRBJ1-2, with D possibly being TRBD1 (6 bases). V was cut by 6 bases and J by 2 bases, with 10 bases left in between. The CDR3 is made up of 13 amino acids. The DNA for the CDR3 is TGTGCCAGCAGACTTACAGGGAACTATGGCTACACCTTC. This gives the protein CASRLTGNYGYTF.

This clonotype occurred a few times. The J gene is TRBJ2-7, the V gene TRBV18; D is undetermined. The germline CDR1 and CDR2 sequences are KGHSH and LQKENI. The CDR3 has 13 amino acids. V lost 3 bases and J 2 bases, leaving 8 bases between the germline ends. The CDR3 region has the DNA TGTGCCAGCTCACCTGTGGGGACCTACGAGCAGTACTTC. Its translation: CASSPVGTYEQYF.

This clonotype was picked up a small number of times. This chain uses TRBV21-1 with TRBJ1-3. TRBV21-1 is listed as a pseudogene. This CDR3 contains 16 residues. The CDR3 bases are TGTGCCAGCAGCACCTTTAGACAGGGCTCTGAAAACACCATATATTTT. It translates to CASSTFRQGSENTIYF.

The rearrangement uses TRBV19 and TRBJ2-7, with D unclear. Looked up from germline, CDR1 is LNHDA and CDR2 is SQIVND (reference sequence). Trimming cost V 5 bases and J 3 bases, with 14 bases left between them. The CDR3 is made up of 14 amino acids. For the CDR3, the DNA is TGTGCCAGTAGTGCTAAAACCCAATACTACGAGCAGTACTTC. It yields the protein CASSAKTQYYEQYF.

This clonotype occurred a few times. V is TRBV25-1 and J is TRBJ2-1; 8 bases agree with TRBD1. There are 15 residues in the CDR3. The germline V gene encodes CDR1 MGHDK and CDR2 SYGVNS. V lost 0 bases to trimming and J lost 3 bases; unmatched junction nucleotides: 1. The CDR3 DNA reads TGTGCCAGCAGTGAATACGGGACAGGCTACAATGAGCAGTTCTTC. Residues: CASSEYGTGYNEQFF.

This clonotype was counted many times. The chain links TRBV7-9 to TRBJ1-1, with D unclear. Germline V gives CDR1 SEHNR, CDR2 FQNEAQ (reference sequence). CDR3 length equals 13 residues. Trimming pared 3 bases from V and 0 bases from J, leaving 5 bases between. The CDR3 loop is CASSLSLNTEAFF. The DNA of the CDR3 is TGTGCCAGCAGCTTGTCTTTGAACACTGAAGCTTTCTTT.

This rearrangement joins TRBV19 to TRBJ2-2; D remains ambiguous. V lost 4 bases to trimming and J lost 5 bases, with 14 bases between them. Germline V lookup: CDR1 LNHDA, CDR2 SQIVND (reference sequence). The CDR3 has 15 amino acids. This CDR3 reads CASSTPLGRTGELFF. In DNA form, the CDR3 reads TGTGCCAGTAGTACTCCACTTGGACGGACCGGGGAGCTGTTTTTT.

This clonotype was counted at least ten times. The gene calls are TRBV12-3 or TRBV12-4 and TRBJ1-2; D is unclear. This CDR3 spans 13 amino acids. V lost 3 bases, J lost 2 bases, and 7 bases lay in between. CDR3 sequence: CASSFDPNYGYTF. The CDR3 nucleotides are TGTGCCAGCAGTTTCGATCCAAACTATGGCTACACCTTC.

V usage is TRBV29-1 and J usage is TRBJ2-3; 10 positions agree with TRBD1. The CDR3 runs to 13 residues. Germline CDR1 and CDR2: SQVTM and ANQGSEA. The junction had 5 bases not matched to a gene; V was cut back by 8 bases and J by 3 bases. In DNA, the CDR3 is TGCAGCTCCGACAGGGGGCTTACAGATACGCAGTATTTT. This gives the protein CSSDRGLTDTQYF.

The genes are TRBV7-9 and TRBJ2-1; tentatively, D is TRBD1 or TRBD2 (5 bases each). Trimming removed 8 bases at V and 0 bases at J, with 14 bases between. This CDR3 comprises 15 residues. Looked up from germline, CDR1 is SEHNR and CDR2 is FQNEAQ (reference sequence). CDR3 DNA: TGTGCCAGCGCCACGGCAGGGAGCTCCTACAATGAGCAGTTCTTC. Amino acid sequence: CASATAGSSYNEQFF.

V is TRBV12-3 or TRBV12-4 and J is TRBJ2-5, with 13 positions matching TRBD2. This CDR3 is built from 15 residues. V was clipped by 5 bases and J by 2 bases; unmatched bases: 2. In DNA, the CDR3 is TGTGCCAGCAGTGGGGGACTAGCGGGGCAAGAGACCCAGTACTTC. Translation: CASSGGLAGQETQYF.

This chain links TRBV30 with TRBJ2-7; D is unclear. This CDR3 is built from 14 residues. Trimming stripped 3 bases from V and 2 bases from J, with 14 bases between. CDR1 and CDR2 (germline): GTSNPN, SVGIG (reference sequence). As DNA, the CDR3 is TGTGCCTGGAGCCCAAAAACGGTCCCCTACGAGCAGTACTTC. Translating it yields CAWSPKTVPYEQYF. The full variable domain, completed using reference TRBV30 and TRBJ2-7, is SQTIHQWPATLVQPVGSPLSLECTVEGTSNPNLYWYRQAAGRGLQLLFYSVGIGQISSEVPQNLSASRPQDRQFILSSKKLLLSDSGFYLCAWSPKTVPYEQYFGPGTRLTVT.

This clonotype was seen repeatedly, ten times or more. The chain employs TRBV29-1 and TRBJ2-1; no reliable D call. The CDR3 runs 12 residues. Trimming left V 2 bases short and J 11 bases short, with 13 bases between. The V gene's germline CDR1 is SQVTM and CDR2 ANQGSEA. The DNA of the CDR3 is TGCAGCGTTGAAAGGCCCACTGGCCAGCAGTTCTTC. The encoded protein is CSVERPTGQQFF.

This clonotype was found a few times. The V call is TRBV2, the J call TRBJ2-3; 7 bases are a match to TRBD2. The germline V gene encodes CDR1 SNHLY and CDR2 FYNNEI. CDR3 length: 14 residues. The trim removed 1 base at V and 10 bases at J, leaving 8 bases unmatched. The CDR3 reads CASSEGTSGRSQYF. CDR3 coding DNA: TGTGCCAGCAGTGAAGGGACTAGTGGAAGATCGCAGTATTTT.

The chain couples TRBV5-1 to TRBJ2-5; no clear D gene. From germline, CDR1 is SGHRS and CDR2 YFSETQ. With 0 bases removed from V and 7 bases from J, the gap between germline ends came to 10 bases. CDR3 length: 13 amino acids. The CDR3, as DNA: TGCGCCAGCAGCTTGGACACCGGCCTGACCCAGTACTTC. It is translated as CASSLDTGLTQYF.